Listed below are T cell receptor beta chains from one sample, sequenced in a study of beta chain features in type 1 diabetes. TCRdb's copy holds only in-frame clones and misses some; the assay was immunoSEQ multiplex PCR. The sample shows roughly 300,000 clones, about 13% of them seen only once. Material: naive CD4+ T cells from blood. All receptors come from a man aged 25 to 40 with type 1 diabetes. Both conserved end residues are part of each CDR3. D genes are given only for firm matches. Clone size is not always given. Where it is, it says once, few, many or a class for expanded clones.

v_gene	d_gene	abundance	j_gene	CDR3aa	CDR3nt
TRBV5-1	-	few	TRBJ1-1	CASSLQGGGEAFF	TGCGCCAGCAGCCTTCAGGGCGGGGGTGAAGCTTTCTTT
TRBV5-6	TRBD1	-	TRBJ1-5	CASSLRGGGQPQHF	TGTGCCAGCAGCTTGAGAGGGGGCGGTCAGCCCCAGCATTTT
TRBV2	-	-	TRBJ1-1	CASSSPGNTEAFF	TGTGCCAGCAGTTCACCAGGTAACACTGAAGCTTTCTTT
TRBV21-1	-	few	TRBJ2-4	CASSKASTAEIAKNIQYF	TGTGCCAGCAGCAAAGCCTCGACGGCGGAAATAGCCAAAAACATTCAGTACTTC
TRBV19	-	-	TRBJ2-1	CATRIDKAASYNEQFF	TGTGCCACTAGGATCGATAAGGCGGCTTCCTACAATGAGCAGTTCTTC
TRBV4-3	-	-	TRBJ2-3	CASSRGASLADTQYF	TGCGCCAGCAGCCGCGGCGCCTCGTTGGCAGATACGCAGTATTTT
TRBV9	TRBD1	-	TRBJ1-4	CASSVEGAQEKLFF	TGTGCCAGCAGCGTAGAGGGGGCGCAGGAAAAACTGTTTTTT
TRBV9	-	-	TRBJ1-1	CASSPGGEMNTEAFF	TGTGCCAGCAGCCCGGGGGGGGAGATGAACACTGAAGCTTTCTTT
TRBV5-6	TRBD2	few	TRBJ2-1	CASSFAAGAYNEQFF	TGTGCCAGCAGCTTCGCAGCGGGAGCCTACAATGAGCAGTTCTTC
TRBV9	TRBD2	-	TRBJ2-1	CASSVLGGTSGYNEQFF	TGTGCCAGCAGCGTATTAGGTGGGACTAGCGGATACAATGAGCAGTTCTTC
TRBV29-1	TRBD1	-	TRBJ1-4	CSVLRGRGEKLFF	TGCAGCGTCTTAAGGGGGCGCGGTGAAAAACTGTTTTTT
TRBV9	-	-	TRBJ1-2	CASSVGAGGYTF	TGTGCCAGCAGCGTAGGGGCTGGTGGCTACACCTTC
TRBV14	-	-	TRBJ2-3	CASSQAGALADTQYF	TGTGCCAGCAGCCAAGCGGGAGCGTTGGCAGATACGCAGTATTTT
TRBV5-1	-	-	TRBJ1-2	CASSLPLRDSAYGYTF	TGCGCCAGCAGCTTGCCTCTCCGCGACTCGGCATATGGCTACACCTTC
TRBV6-5	TRBD2	few	TRBJ2-7	CASRVASGAYEQYF	TGTGCCAGCAGGGTAGCTAGCGGTGCCTACGAGCAGTACTTC
TRBV15	-	-	TRBJ2-2	CATSRDLAGVTGELFF	TGTGCCACCAGCAGAGATCTGGCAGGGGTCACCGGGGAGCTGTTTTTT
TRBV7-3	TRBD2	-	TRBJ2-7	CASSSQSGGYEQYF	TGTGCCAGCAGCTCTCAAAGCGGGGGCTACGAGCAGTACTTC
TRBV2	TRBD1	-	TRBJ1-1	CAGGQGAFTEAFF	TGTGCCGGGGGACAGGGAGCATTCACTGAAGCTTTCTTT
TRBV28	-	-	TRBJ2-7	CASSLTREQYF	TGTGCCAGCAGTTTAACCAGAGAGCAGTACTTC
TRBV4-1	-	-	TRBJ2-3	CASSPGGTDTQYF	TGCGCCAGCAGCCCAGGAGGGACAGATACGCAGTATTTT
TRBV2	-	-	TRBJ2-6	CASSDHSGANVLTF	TGTGCCAGCAGTGACCATTCTGGGGCCAACGTCCTGACTTTC
TRBV5-6	TRBD1	few	TRBJ1-5	CASSNRDRGWQPQHF	TGTGCCAGCAGCAACCGGGACAGGGGTTGGCAGCCCCAGCATTTT
TRBV5-4	TRBD1	few	TRBJ2-7	CASSFDRDKSYEQYF	TGTGCCAGCAGCTTTGACAGGGACAAATCCTACGAGCAGTACTTC
TRBV28	-	once	TRBJ2-3	CASSLGRLSPRTQYF	TGTGCCAGCAGTTTAGGGAGGTTGTCGCCGCGGACGCAGTATTTT
TRBV4-3	TRBD2	few	TRBJ2-1	CASSQRAVSGGYNEQFF	TGCGCCAGCAGCCAGCGGGCCGTTAGCGGGGGATACAATGAGCAGTTCTTC
TRBV7-9	TRBD1	-	TRBJ2-6	CASSLVTGGLSGANVLTF	TGTGCCAGCAGCCTAGTGACAGGGGGTCTTTCTGGGGCCAACGTCCTGACTTTC
TRBV7-2	TRBD2	-	TRBJ2-1	CASSLGSGRANEQFF	TGTGCCAGCAGCTTAGGAAGCGGGAGGGCGAATGAGCAGTTCTTC
TRBV20-1	-	-	TRBJ2-5	CSASDQETQYF	TGCAGTGCTTCCGACCAAGAGACCCAGTACTTC
TRBV5-1	TRBD1	-	TRBJ2-7	CASSGGTGGENEQYF	TGCGCCAGCAGCGGAGGGACAGGGGGCGAGAACGAGCAGTACTTC
TRBV18	-	few	TRBJ2-7	CASSPLPGQGTEQYF	TGTGCCAGCTCACCACTCCCTGGGCAGGGTACCGAGCAGTACTTC
TRBV5-1	TRBD1	few	TRBJ1-1	CASSVTGMNTEAFF	TGCGCCAGCAGCGTGACAGGGATGAACACTGAAGCTTTCTTT
TRBV5-1	TRBD2	few	TRBJ2-1	CASSAAGAAHNEQFF	TGCGCCAGCAGTGCCGCGGGAGCGGCGCACAATGAGCAGTTCTTC
TRBV10-3	-	-	TRBJ2-3	CAITWRESDTQYF	TGTGCCATAACCTGGAGGGAATCAGATACGCAGTATTTT
TRBV7-2	-	-	TRBJ2-2	CASSPWTDNTGELFF	TGTGCCAGCAGCCCCTGGACAGATAACACCGGGGAGCTGTTTTTT
TRBV11-2	TRBD2	few	TRBJ2-5	CASSQGLAGPQETQYF	TGTGCCAGCAGCCAAGGACTAGCGGGGCCGCAAGAGACCCAGTACTTC
TRBV5-4	TRBD1	-	TRBJ1-2	CASSLSGDRANYGYTF	TGTGCCAGCAGCTTGTCGGGCGACAGGGCGAACTATGGCTACACCTTC
TRBV30	-	-	TRBJ2-7	CAWSRLSYEQYF	TGTGCCTGGAGCCGTCTTTCCTACGAGCAGTACTTC
TRBV7-2	TRBD2	few	TRBJ2-7	CASSLTSGDSYEQYF	TGTGCCAGCAGCTTAACTAGCGGGGATTCCTACGAGCAGTACTTC
TRBV7-9	-	-	TRBJ2-3	CASSLSDTQYF	TGTGCCAGCAGCCTCTCAGATACGCAGTATTTT
TRBV11-2	-	-	TRBJ2-3	CASRKIGTDTQYF	TGTGCCAGCAGAAAGATAGGCACAGATACGCAGTATTTT
TRBV18	TRBD2	-	TRBJ2-1	CASSPRLAGNNEQFF	TGTGCCAGCTCACCGCGCCTAGCGGGGAACAATGAGCAGTTCTTC
TRBV29-1	TRBD2	-	TRBJ2-1	CSVLAGGVDNEQFF	TGCAGCGTCCTAGCGGGAGGCGTAGACAATGAGCAGTTCTTC
TRBV5-1	-	-	TRBJ2-5	CASSPTIPETQYF	TGCGCCAGCAGCCCGACTATCCCAGAGACCCAGTACTTC
TRBV28	-	few	TRBJ1-3	CASSFPGSGNTIYF	TGTGCCAGCAGTTTCCCAGGCTCTGGAAACACCATATATTTT
TRBV9	TRBD2	-	TRBJ2-1	CASSPQGGRVHNEQFF	TGTGCCAGCAGCCCCCAGGGCGGGAGAGTCCACAATGAGCAGTTCTTC
TRBV28	-	few	TRBJ1-2	CASSLAGGYTF	TGTGCCAGCAGTTTGGCGGGTGGCTACACCTTC
TRBV29-1	TRBD1	few	TRBJ1-1	CSWGQGNTEAFF	TGCAGCTGGGGACAGGGGAACACTGAAGCTTTCTTT
TRBV7-2	-	-	TRBJ2-3	CASSFSRHTDTQYF	TGTGCCAGCAGCTTCAGCAGACACACAGATACGCAGTATTTT
TRBV4-3	TRBD2	-	TRBJ2-3	CASSPQGGTGDTQYF	TGCGCCAGCAGCCCCCAGGGAGGGACTGGGGATACGCAGTATTTT
TRBV5-1	TRBD1	-	TRBJ2-5	CASSLAGTEETQYF	TGCGCCAGCAGCTTGGCCGGGACAGAAGAGACCCAGTACTTC
TRBV4-3	-	-	TRBJ1-4	CASSRKTATNEKLFF	TGCGCCAGCAGCCGCAAGACAGCAACTAATGAAAAACTGTTTTTT
TRBV9	-	few	TRBJ2-3	CASSLSSHTDTQYF	TGTGCCAGCAGCCTAAGTTCCCACACAGATACGCAGTATTTT
TRBV19	-	-	TRBJ1-3	CASSINSGNTIYF	TGTGCCAGTAGTATCAATTCTGGAAACACCATATATTTT
TRBV23-1	TRBD2	few	TRBJ2-3	CASTHRTSGRAEGTDTQYF	TGCGCCAGCACTCATAGGACTAGCGGGAGGGCAGAGGGAACAGATACGCAGTATTTT
TRBV15	TRBD1	few	TRBJ2-2	CATSRQGAGELFF	TGTGCCACCAGCAGACAGGGGGCCGGGGAGCTGTTTTTT